This TCR beta chain was captured in a study of T cells in Graves' hyperthyroidism and ophthalmopathy. Regarding the study as a whole: Ophthalmopathy could be told apart from stable hyperthyroidism with a 13 V-J model.

The CDR3 sequence is 15 residues long. Germline V gives CDR1 SGHTA, CDR2 FQGNSA. TCR beta CDR3 regions were amplified from RNA. First-round RT-PCR with HTBI primers amplified the TCR CDR3 region. TCRdb re-called the multiplex PCR reads through MiXCR, storing one row per CDR3 protein. The sample yields 500,000 to 800,000 distinct CDR3 sequences, more than 14% seen once. Reasons for excluding patients were uncontrolled infection, other autoimmune disease, pregnancy or lactation. Orbital computed tomography, thyroid ultrasound, serum thyroxine and TRAb, and clinical symptoms together informed the diagnoses. This clonotype was seen once. Its target is unknown. Just one base apart from a much larger clone, this may be a read error.

Sequencing input: blood. The sequence was obtained from a woman between 50 and 59 years old with Graves' ophthalmopathy. V usage is TRBV7-2 and J usage is TRBJ2-1, with 10 positions matching TRBD2. The CDR3 is CASTPSSGRANEQLF. Here the CDR3 DNA reads TGTGCCAGCACCCCCTCGAGCGGGAGGGCCAATGAGCAGCTCTTC.